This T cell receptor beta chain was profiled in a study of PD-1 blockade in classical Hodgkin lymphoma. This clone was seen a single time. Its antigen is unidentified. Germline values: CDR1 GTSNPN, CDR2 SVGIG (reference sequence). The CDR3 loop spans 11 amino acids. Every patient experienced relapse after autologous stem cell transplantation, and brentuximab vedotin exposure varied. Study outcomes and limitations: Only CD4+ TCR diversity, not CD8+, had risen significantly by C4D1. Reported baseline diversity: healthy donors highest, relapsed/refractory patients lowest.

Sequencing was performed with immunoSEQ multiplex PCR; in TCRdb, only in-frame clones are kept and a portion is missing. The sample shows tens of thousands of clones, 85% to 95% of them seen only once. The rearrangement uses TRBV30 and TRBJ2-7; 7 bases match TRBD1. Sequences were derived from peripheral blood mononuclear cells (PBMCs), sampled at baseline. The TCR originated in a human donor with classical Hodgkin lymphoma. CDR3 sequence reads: CAWAGGYEQYF. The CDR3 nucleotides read TGTGCGTGGGCAGGGGGCTACGAGCAGTACTTC.